The entry below gives a single TCR beta chain sequence along with its context. Clones were read by immunoSEQ multiplex PCR, and TCRdb kept only the in-frame ones, dropping some. This sample yields fewer than 400,000 clones, of which 89% are seen a single time; over 4% belongs to the top ten. The data belong to a study of blood T cell repertoires in COVID-19. Study as a whole: The analysed material was cDNA or gDNA that came from T cells, B-cell-depleted T cells, or PBMCs.

Germline-derived CDR1 and CDR2 are SGHRS and YFSETQ. This CDR3 is built from 14 residues. V shed 4 bases and J 4 bases; nucleotides not matched to a gene: 7. Source material: PBMCs or T cells enriched from blood (not recorded which). V usage is TRBV5-1 and J usage is TRBJ2-5, with 7 bases aligning to TRBD2. The TCR originated in a man aged 60 to 75 who had recovered from COVID-19. In DNA form, the CDR3 reads TGCGCCAGCAGCCCGTCTAGCGGTGTAGAGACCCAGTACTTC. This codes for CASSPSSGVETQYF.